These 17 T cell receptor beta chains were sequenced from one sample in a study of CD4+ T cells in melanoma. The assay was immunoSEQ multiplex PCR, and TCRdb's table has in-frame clones only and misses some. The top ten clones hold 30% of a sample with 3,500 to 5,000 clones, under 75% of them seen once. Sequenced material: cells from a culture (not recorded whether cultured in vitro). The receptors were sampled from a human donor with melanoma.

The rearrangement joins TRBV7-8 to TRBJ2-7, with D perhaps matching TRBD1 (5 bases). From germline, CDR1 is SGHVS and CDR2 FQNEAQ. The CDR3 spans 13 residues. Between the trimmed V and J ends, which lost 2 bases and 3 bases, there was a span of 8 bases. The CDR3 here is CASSLQGFYEQYF. As DNA, the CDR3 is TGTGCCAGCAGCTTACAGGGATTCTACGAGCAGTACTTC.

The chain is built from TRBV18 and TRBJ2-1; the match to TRBD2 covers 9 bases. The CDR3 extends over 17 amino acids. Germline V gene lookup returns CDR1 KGHSH and CDR2 LQKENI. V lost 3 bases to trimming and J lost 3 bases; unmatched junction nucleotides: 9. CDR3: CASSPSKASGNYNEQFF. Written as DNA, the CDR3 is TGTGCCAGCTCACCTTCTAAGGCTAGCGGGAACTACAATGAGCAGTTCTTC.

This clone showed up just a few times. The chain carries TRBV6-5 and TRBJ2-7; 10 bases line up with TRBD2. This CDR3 is built from 15 residues. The germline gives CDR1 MNHEY, CDR2 SVGAGI. V shed 5 bases, J shed 3 bases, and the junction held 7 bases outside the gene matches. CDR3 amino acids: CASSPRTSGFYEQYF. The DNA for the CDR3 is TGTGCCAGCAGTCCCCGGACTAGCGGATTCTACGAGCAGTACTTC.

The rearrangement links TRBV15 to TRBJ2-7, with D unresolved. Per germline, CDR1 LNHNV and CDR2 YYDKDF (reference sequence). CDR3 length: 13 residues. V was clipped by 0 bases and J by 7 bases, with 10 bases between them. The CDR3: CATSREPNTEQYF. CDR3 nucleotides: TGTGCCACCAGCAGAGAACCCAATACGGAGCAGTACTTC.

This rearrangement joins TRBV6-2 or TRBV6-3 to TRBJ2-1; 9 bases are a match to TRBD2. The CDR3 has 15 residues. The junction had 6 bases not matched to a gene; V was cut back by 3 bases and J by 6 bases. Germline loops: CDR1 MNHEY, CDR2 SVGEGT. Written as DNA, the CDR3 is TGTGCCAGCAGTTATACGGCGGGGGGGCCCAATGAGCAGTTCTTC. As protein: CASSYTAGGPNEQFF.

Relative to its sample, this clone is medium-sized. This chain uses TRBV27 with TRBJ1-5, with D hard to call. Germline assignment: CDR1 MNHEY and CDR2 SMNVEV (reference sequence). V lost 7 bases to trimming and J lost 2 bases, with 15 bases between them. This CDR3 has 15 amino acids. CDR3 amino acids: CASTHWPMGNQPQHF. DNA of the CDR3: TGTGCCAGCACCCACTGGCCCATGGGCAATCAGCCCCAGCATTTT.

The V gene is TRBV27, the J gene TRBJ2-5, with TRBD2 matching 11 bases. The V segment lost 2 bases and the J segment 3 bases; nucleotides outside the gene matches: 11. Germline V gene lookup returns CDR1 MNHEY and CDR2 SMNVEV (reference sequence). This CDR3 contains 18 residues. The CDR3 reads CASSLNGGLAGGKETQYF. The CDR3 region has the DNA TGTGCCAGCAGTTTAAATGGTGGGCTAGCGGGGGGTAAAGAGACCCAGTACTTC.

J is TRBJ2-7 and V is TRBV18; D gene uncertain. The CDR3 runs to 12 residues. CDR1 KGHSH and CDR2 LQKENI come from the germline V gene. V lost 2 bases to trimming and J lost 4 bases, with 6 bases between them. The CDR3 is CASSPDEYEQYF. Written as DNA, the CDR3 is TGTGCCAGCTCACCAGATGAGTACGAGCAGTACTTC.

The rearrangement joins TRBV2 to TRBJ2-7, with 9 bases lining up with TRBD1. The V gene's germline CDR1 is SNHLY and CDR2 FYNNEI. The ends lost 4 bases at V and 3 bases at J; junction bases unmatched: 4. The CDR3 loop spans 14 amino acids. Here the CDR3 DNA reads TGTGCCAGCAGTGGGATGACAGGGGGCTACGAGCAGTACTTC. Its protein is CASSGMTGGYEQYF.

This clone appeared a single time. The chain recombines TRBV7-3 with TRBJ2-1; 12 bases line up with TRBD2. CDR1 and CDR2 from the germline V gene are SGHTA and FQGTGA. V was clipped by 5 bases and J by 4 bases; unmatched bases: 3. This CDR3 is built from 15 residues. Here the CDR3 reads CASSPGTSGYNEQFF. The CDR3 region has the DNA TGTGCCAGCAGCCCCGGGACTAGCGGGTACAATGAGCAGTTCTTC.

This chain connects TRBV5-6 to TRBJ2-7, with D possibly being TRBD1 (5 bases). Germline-derived CDR1 and CDR2 are SGHDT and YYEEEE. Trimming removed 5 bases from V and 5 bases from J, with 17 bases in between. The CDR3 covers 14 residues. The chain's CDR3 is CASRPIQGIDEQYF. CDR3 in DNA: TGTGCCAGCAGACCGATCCAGGGTATCGACGAGCAGTACTTC. Full variable domain (rest looked up from reference TRBV5-6 and TRBJ2-7): DAGVTQSPTHLIKTRGQQVTLRCSPKSGHDTVSWYQQALGQGPQFIFQYYEEEERQRGNFPDRFSGHQFPNYSSELNVNALLLGDSALYLCASRPIQGIDEQYFGPGTRLTVT.

The chain couples TRBV24-1 to TRBJ1-2; 7 bases match TRBD1. J was trimmed by 8 bases and V by 3 bases; bases with no gene match: 2. The CDR3 covers 12 residues. CDR1 is KGHDR, CDR2 SFDVKD, per germline. CDR3 amino acids: CATSDQDRGYTF. The CDR3 region has the DNA TGTGCCACCAGTGATCAGGACAGGGGCTACACCTTC.

This clone is medium-sized within its sample. The chain links TRBV10-3 to TRBJ2-7; D unresolved. This CDR3 comprises 12 residues. Germline CDR1 and CDR2: ENHRY and SYGVKD. V was cut by 10 bases and J by 2 bases, with 12 bases left in between. CDR3 bases: TGTGCCACCTCGGACGGCCCCTACGAGCAGTACTTC. As protein: CATSDGPYEQYF.

This clone is medium-sized. The J gene is TRBJ1-1, the V gene TRBV4-1; 12 bases are shared with TRBD1. The CDR3 is 16 residues long. CDR1 and CDR2 from the germline V gene are MGHRA and YSYEKL. The junction had 8 bases not matched to a gene; V was cut back by 6 bases and J by 3 bases. CDR3 region: CASSPGTGGWDTEAFF. CDR3 DNA: TGCGCCAGCAGTCCCGGGACAGGGGGCTGGGACACTGAAGCTTTCTTT.

The chain employs TRBV27 and TRBJ2-7; D may be TRBD1 or TRBD2 (5 bases each). Germline V lookup: CDR1 MNHEY, CDR2 SMNVEV (reference sequence). V lost 4 bases, J lost 5 bases, and 12 bases lay in between. The CDR3 is made up of 13 amino acids. The CDR3 spells CASSSTRDHEQYF. CDR3 DNA: TGTGCCAGCAGTTCGACCAGGGACCACGAGCAGTACTTC.

This chain's CDR3 is CATQGFGNQPQHF. The CDR3 DNA sequence: TGTGCCACCCAGGGGTTCGGCAATCAGCCCCAGCATTTT. The V and J genes are TRBV10-3 and TRBJ1-5; D perhaps matches TRBD1 (6 bases). CDR3 length: 13 residues. The germline V and J ends were trimmed by 10 bases and 2 bases, with 12 bases remaining between them. The V gene's germline CDR1 is ENHRY and CDR2 SYGVKD.

In its sample, this clone ranks as medium-sized. V is TRBV28 and J is TRBJ1-5; 9 bases map to TRBD1. J was trimmed by 4 bases and V by 10 bases; bases with no gene match: 2. This CDR3 contains 12 residues. Germline V gene data show CDR1 as MDHEN and CDR2 as SYDVKM. In DNA form, the CDR3 reads TGTGCCACCGACAGGGGGAATCAGCCCCAGCATTTT. It translates to CATDRGNQPQHF.